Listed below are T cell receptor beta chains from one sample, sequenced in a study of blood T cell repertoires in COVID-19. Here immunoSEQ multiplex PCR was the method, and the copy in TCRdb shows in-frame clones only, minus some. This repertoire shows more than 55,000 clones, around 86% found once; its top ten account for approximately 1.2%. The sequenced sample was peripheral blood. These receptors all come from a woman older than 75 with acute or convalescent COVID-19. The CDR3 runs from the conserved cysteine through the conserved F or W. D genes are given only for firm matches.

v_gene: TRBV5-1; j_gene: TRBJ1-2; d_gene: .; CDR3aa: CASSGETGFGYGYTF; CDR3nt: TGCGCCAGCAGCGGAGAAACAGGGTTTGGCTATGGCTACACCTTC
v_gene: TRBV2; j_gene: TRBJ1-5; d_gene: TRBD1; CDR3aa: CASRPQGGNQPQHF; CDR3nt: TGTGCCAGCAGGCCCCAGGGGGGCAATCAGCCCCAGCATTTT
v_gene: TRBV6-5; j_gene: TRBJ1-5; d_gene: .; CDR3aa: CASIWDTNQPQHF; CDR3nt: TGTGCCAGCATTTGGGACACCAATCAGCCCCAGCATTTT
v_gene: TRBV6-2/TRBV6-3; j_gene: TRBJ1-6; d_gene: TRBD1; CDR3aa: CASTPSAGGFSPLHF; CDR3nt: TGTGCCAGCACCCCCTCGGCAGGGGGCTTTTCACCCCTCCACTTT
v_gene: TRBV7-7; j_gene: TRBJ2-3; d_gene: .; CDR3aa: CASSLGQASTDTQYF; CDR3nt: TGTGCCAGCAGCTTAGGGCAGGCAAGCACAGATACGCAGTATTTT
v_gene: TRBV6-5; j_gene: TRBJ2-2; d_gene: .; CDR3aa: CASSRTRDTGELFF; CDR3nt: TGTGCCAGCAGCCGTACCAGGGACACCGGGGAGCTGTTTTTT
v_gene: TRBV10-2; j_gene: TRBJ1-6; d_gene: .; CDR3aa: CASRVAQGDNSPLHF; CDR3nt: TGCGCCAGCAGGGTTGCACAGGGTGATAATTCACCCCTCCACTTT
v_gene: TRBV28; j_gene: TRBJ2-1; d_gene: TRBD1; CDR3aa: CASLGDRTFF; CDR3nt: TGTGCCAGTTTGGGGGACAGAACTTTCTTC
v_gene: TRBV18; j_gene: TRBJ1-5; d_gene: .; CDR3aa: CASHGAEGNQPQHF; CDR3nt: TGTGCCAGCCATGGAGCGGAAGGCAATCAGCCCCAGCATTTT
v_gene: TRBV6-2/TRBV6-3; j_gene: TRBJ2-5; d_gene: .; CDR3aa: CASSYLETQYF; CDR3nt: TGTGCCAGCAGTTACCTAGAGACCCAGTACTTC
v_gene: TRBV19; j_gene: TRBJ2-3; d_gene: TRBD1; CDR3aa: CASSPTGRPGQGHGDTQYF; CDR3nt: TGTGCCAGTAGTCCGACAGGGCGGCCGGGACAAGGGCATGGAGATACGCAGTATTTT
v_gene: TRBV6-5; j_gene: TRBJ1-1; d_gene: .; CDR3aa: CASSYILNTEAFF; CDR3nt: TGTGCCAGCAGTTACATCTTGAACACTGAAGCTTTCTTT
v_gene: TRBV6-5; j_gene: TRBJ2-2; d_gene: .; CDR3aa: CASSLQETGELFF; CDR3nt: TGTGCCAGCAGTTTACAGGAAACCGGGGAGCTGTTTTTT
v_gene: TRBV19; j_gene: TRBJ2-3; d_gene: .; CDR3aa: CASSIDLLGGSADTQYF; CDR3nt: TGTGCCAGTAGTATAGATCTATTAGGAGGGTCTGCAGATACGCAGTATTTT
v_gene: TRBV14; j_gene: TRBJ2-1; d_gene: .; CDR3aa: CASSQDLGHEQFF; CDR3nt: TGTGCCAGCAGCCAAGATTTGGGGCATGAGCAGTTCTTC
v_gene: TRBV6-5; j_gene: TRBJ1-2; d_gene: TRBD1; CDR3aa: CASSLGQGEVYGYTF; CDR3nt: TGTGCCAGCAGCCTTGGACAGGGGGAGGTCTATGGCTACACCTTC
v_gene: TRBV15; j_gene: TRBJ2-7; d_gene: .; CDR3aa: CATSRASRDYEQYF; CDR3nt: TGTGCCACCAGCAGAGCGTCCAGGGATTACGAGCAGTACTTC
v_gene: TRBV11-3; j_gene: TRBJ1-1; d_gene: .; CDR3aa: CASSLDSRRRSTEAFF; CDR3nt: TGTGCCAGCAGCTTAGACAGCCGGAGACGAAGTACTGAAGCTTTCTTT
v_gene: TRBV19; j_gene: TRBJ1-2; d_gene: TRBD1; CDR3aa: CASSSLTGTDKLYGYTF; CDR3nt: TGTGCCAGTAGTTCTCTGACGGGGACAGACAAACTCTATGGCTACACCTTC